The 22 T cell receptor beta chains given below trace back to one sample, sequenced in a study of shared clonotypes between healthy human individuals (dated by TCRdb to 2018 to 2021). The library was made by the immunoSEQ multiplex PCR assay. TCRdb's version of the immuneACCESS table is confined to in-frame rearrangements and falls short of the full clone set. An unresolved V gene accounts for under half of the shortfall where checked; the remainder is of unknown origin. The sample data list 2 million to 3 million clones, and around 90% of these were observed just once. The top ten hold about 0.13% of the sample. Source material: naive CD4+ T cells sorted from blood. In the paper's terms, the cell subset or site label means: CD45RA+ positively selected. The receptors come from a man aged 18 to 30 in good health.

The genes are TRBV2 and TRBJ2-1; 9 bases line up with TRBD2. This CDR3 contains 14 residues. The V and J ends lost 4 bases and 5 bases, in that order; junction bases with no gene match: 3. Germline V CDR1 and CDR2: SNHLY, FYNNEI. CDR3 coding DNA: TGTGCCAGCAGTGGACTAGCGGTAAACAATGAGCAGTTCTTC. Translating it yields CASSGLAVNNEQFF.

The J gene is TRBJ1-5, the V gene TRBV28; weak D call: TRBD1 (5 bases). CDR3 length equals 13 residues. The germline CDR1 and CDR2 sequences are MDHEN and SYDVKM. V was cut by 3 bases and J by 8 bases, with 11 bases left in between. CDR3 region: CASSFSGGEPQHF. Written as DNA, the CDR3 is TGTGCCAGCAGTTTTTCCGGGGGAGAGCCCCAGCATTTT.

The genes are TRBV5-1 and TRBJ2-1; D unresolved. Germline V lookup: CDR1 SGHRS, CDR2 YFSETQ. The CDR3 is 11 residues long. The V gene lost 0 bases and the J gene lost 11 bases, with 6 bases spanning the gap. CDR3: CASSLELKQFF. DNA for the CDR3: TGCGCCAGCAGCTTGGAGCTCAAGCAGTTCTTC.

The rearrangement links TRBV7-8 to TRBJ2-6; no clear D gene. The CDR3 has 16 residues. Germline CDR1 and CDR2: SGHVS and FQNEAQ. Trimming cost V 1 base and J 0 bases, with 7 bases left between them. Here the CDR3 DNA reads TGTGCCAGCAGCTTAGTCGGAGACTCTGGGGCCAACGTCCTGACTTTC. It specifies CASSLVGDSGANVLTF.

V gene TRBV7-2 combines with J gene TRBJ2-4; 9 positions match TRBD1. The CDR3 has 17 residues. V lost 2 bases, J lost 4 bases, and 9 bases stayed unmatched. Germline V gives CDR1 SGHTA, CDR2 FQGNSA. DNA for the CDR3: TGTGCCAGCAGCTTAAATGCCCTTGGACAGGGGAAAAACATTCAGTACTTC. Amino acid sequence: CASSLNALGQGKNIQYF.

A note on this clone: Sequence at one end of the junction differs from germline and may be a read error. The CDR3 sequence is CASSHGPGTDTQYF. DNA for the CDR3: TGTGCTAGCAGCCACGGACCTGGCACAGATACGCAGTATTTT. This chain links TRBV7-7 with TRBJ2-3; D uncertain. The germline gives CDR1 SSHAT, CDR2 FNYEAQ (reference sequence). The CDR3 runs 14 residues.

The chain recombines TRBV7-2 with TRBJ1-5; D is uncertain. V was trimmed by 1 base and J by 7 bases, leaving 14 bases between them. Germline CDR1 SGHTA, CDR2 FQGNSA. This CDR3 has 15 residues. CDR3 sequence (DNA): TGTGCCAGCAGCTTAGGAAGGCCCGGCAGGCAGCCCCAGCATTTT. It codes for CASSLGRPGRQPQHF.

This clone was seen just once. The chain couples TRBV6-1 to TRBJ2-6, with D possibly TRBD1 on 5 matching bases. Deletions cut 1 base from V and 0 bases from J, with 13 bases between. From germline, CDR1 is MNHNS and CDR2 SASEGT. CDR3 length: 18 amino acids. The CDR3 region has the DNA TGTGCCAGCAGTGAAGGTGGCGGACAAAGCTCTGGGGCCAACGTCCTGACTTTC. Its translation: CASSEGGGQSSGANVLTF.

CDR3 coding DNA: TGCGCCAGCAGCCAAACCGGAGACAGGGTTGCAGATACGCAGTATTTT. It yields the protein CASSQTGDRVADTQYF. The J gene is TRBJ2-3, the V gene TRBV4-3; TRBD1 matches at 7 bases. This CDR3 is built from 16 residues. CDR1 is LGHNA, CDR2 YSLEER, per germline. V was clipped by 2 bases and J by 4 bases; unmatched bases: 9.

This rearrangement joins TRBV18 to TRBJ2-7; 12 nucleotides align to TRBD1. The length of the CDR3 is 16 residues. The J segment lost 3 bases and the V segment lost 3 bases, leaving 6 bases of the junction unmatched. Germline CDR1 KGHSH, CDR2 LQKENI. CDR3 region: CASSPSGTGGVYEQYF. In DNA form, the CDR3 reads TGTGCCAGCTCACCCTCCGGGACAGGGGGCGTCTACGAGCAGTACTTC.

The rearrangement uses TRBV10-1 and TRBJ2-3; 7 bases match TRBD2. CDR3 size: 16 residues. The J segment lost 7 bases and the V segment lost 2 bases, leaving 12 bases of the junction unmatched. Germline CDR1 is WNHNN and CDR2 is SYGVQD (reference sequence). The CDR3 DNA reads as TGCGCCAGCAGTGAGGGAGGCTACCCGAGCGGGAATACGCAGTATTTT. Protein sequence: CASSEGGYPSGNTQYF.

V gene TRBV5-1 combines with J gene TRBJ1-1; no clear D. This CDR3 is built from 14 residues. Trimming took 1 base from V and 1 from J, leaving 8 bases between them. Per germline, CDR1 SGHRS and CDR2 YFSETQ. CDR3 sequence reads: CASSLISSNTEAFF. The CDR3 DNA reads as TGCGCCAGCAGCTTGATTTCCTCGAACACTGAAGCTTTCTTT.

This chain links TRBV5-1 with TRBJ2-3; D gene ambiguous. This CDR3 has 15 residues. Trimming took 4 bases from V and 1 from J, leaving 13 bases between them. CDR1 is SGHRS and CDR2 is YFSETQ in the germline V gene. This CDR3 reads CASSPVAQGTDTQYF. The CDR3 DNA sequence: TGCGCCAGCAGCCCGGTAGCCCAGGGCACAGATACGCAGTATTTT.

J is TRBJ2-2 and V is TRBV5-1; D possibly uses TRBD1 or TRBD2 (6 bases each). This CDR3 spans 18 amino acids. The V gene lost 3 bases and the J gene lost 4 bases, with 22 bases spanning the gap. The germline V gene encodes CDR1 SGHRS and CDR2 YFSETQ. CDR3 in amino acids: CASSSWGATIKVTGELFF. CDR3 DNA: TGCGCCAGCAGCTCCTGGGGGGCCACAATCAAAGTCACCGGGGAGCTGTTTTTT.

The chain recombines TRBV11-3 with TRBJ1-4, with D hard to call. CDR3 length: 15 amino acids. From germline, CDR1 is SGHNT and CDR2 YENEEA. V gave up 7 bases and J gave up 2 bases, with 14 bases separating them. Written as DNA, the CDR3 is TGTGCCAGCACCGTAAATAGGAGGACTAATGAAAAACTGTTTTTT. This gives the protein CASTVNRRTNEKLFF.

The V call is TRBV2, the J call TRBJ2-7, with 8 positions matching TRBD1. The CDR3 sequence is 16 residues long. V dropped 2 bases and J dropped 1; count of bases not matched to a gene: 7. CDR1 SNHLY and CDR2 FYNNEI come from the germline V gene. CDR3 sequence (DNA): TGTGCCAGCAGTGAATCCGACAGGGGCCTATCCTACGAGCAGTACTTC. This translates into CASSESDRGLSYEQYF.

CDR3 residues: CASSETGYGYTF. Written as DNA, the CDR3 is TGTGCCAGCAGTGAGACGGGGTATGGCTACACCTTC. The chain combines TRBV25-1 with TRBJ1-2; D unresolved. From germline, CDR1 is MGHDK and CDR2 SYGVNS. This CDR3 region has 12 residues. V was pared by 3 bases and J by 5 bases, with 7 bases between.

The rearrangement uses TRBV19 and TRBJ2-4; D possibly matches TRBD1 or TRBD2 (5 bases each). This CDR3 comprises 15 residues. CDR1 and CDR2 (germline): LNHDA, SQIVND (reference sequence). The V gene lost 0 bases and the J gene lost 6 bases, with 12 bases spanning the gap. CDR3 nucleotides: TGTGCCAGTAGTATAGAAAGTTGGGGGTTAAACATTCAGTACTTC. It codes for CASSIESWGLNIQYF.

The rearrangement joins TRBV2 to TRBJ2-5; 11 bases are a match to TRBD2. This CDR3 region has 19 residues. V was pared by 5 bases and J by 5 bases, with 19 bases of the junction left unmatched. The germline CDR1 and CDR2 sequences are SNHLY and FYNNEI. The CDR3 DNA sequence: TGTGCCAGCAGTCCCCGACAGAGACTAGCGGGGCGGGGAGTGGAGACCCAGTACTTC. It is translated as CASSPRQRLAGRGVETQYF. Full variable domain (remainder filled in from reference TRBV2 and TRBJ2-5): EPEVTQTPSHQVTQMGQEVILRCVPISNHLYFYWYRQILGQKVEFLVSFYNNEISEKSEIFDDQFSVERPDGSNFTLKIRSTKLEDSAMYFCASSPRQRLAGRGVETQYFGPGTRLLVL.

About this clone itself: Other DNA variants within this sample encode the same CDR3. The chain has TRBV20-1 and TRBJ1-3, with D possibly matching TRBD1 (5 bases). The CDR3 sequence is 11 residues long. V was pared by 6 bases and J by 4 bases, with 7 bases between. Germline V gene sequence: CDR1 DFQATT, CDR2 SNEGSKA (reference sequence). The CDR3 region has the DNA TGCAGTGCGAGGGGAGGAAACACCATATATTTT. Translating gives CSARGGNTIYF.

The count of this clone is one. The CDR3 sequence is CASIPGQGLGNEQFF. CDR3 in DNA: TGTGCCAGCATCCCGGGACAGGGGTTGGGCAATGAGCAGTTCTTC. V usage is TRBV2 and J usage is TRBJ2-1, with 10 nucleotides matching TRBD1. Germline CDR1 reads SNHLY; CDR2 reads FYNNEI. V lost 7 bases and J lost 6; bases outside the gene matches: 9. The CDR3 totals 15 residues.

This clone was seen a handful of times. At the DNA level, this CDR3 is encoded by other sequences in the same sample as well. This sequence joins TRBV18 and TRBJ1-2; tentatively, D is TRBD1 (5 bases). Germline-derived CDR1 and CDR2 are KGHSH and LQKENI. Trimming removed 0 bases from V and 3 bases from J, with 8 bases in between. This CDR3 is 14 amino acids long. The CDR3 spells CASSPPGGDYGYTF. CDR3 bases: TGTGCCAGCTCACCACCGGGGGGGGACTATGGCTACACCTTC.